This entry describes one T cell receptor beta chain. The sample comes from a study of cytomegalovirus exposure and HLA in healthy donors. V was pared by 5 bases and J by 7 bases, with 17 bases between. Germline assignment: CDR1 MNHEY and CDR2 SMNVEV (reference sequence). The CDR3 is made up of 15 amino acids. Sequencing was performed with immunoSEQ multiplex PCR; in TCRdb, only in-frame clones are kept and a portion is missing. The sample has some 60,000 clones; approximately 96% are singletons. The sample taken for sequencing was PBMCs. The chain combines TRBV27 with TRBJ1-4, with D unresolved. This TCR derives from a man between 18 and 35 years old in good health and CMV-seronegative. Here the CDR3 reads CASSISGRVGEKLFF. As DNA, the CDR3 is TGTGCCAGCAGTATCTCCGGGAGGGTGGGTGAAAAACTGTTTTTT.